The 5 T cell receptor beta chains reported below all come from one sample, sequenced in a study of T cells in Graves' hyperthyroidism and ophthalmopathy. There were TCR beta CDR3 regions amplified from RNA transcripts. A set of HTBI primers served as the primers for a first-round RT-PCR of the TCR CDR3. MiXCR, applied by TCRdb to the multiplex PCR reads, yields one record per CDR3 protein. This table holds hundreds of thousands of distinct CDR3 sequences, about 18% found once. Sequencing was performed on blood. These receptors were taken from a woman between 18 and 29 years old with Graves' hyperthyroidism.

This clonotype was counted many times. The chain carries TRBV27 and TRBJ2-7, with 9 bases matching TRBD1. The CDR3 extends over 15 amino acids. The germline V gene encodes CDR1 MNHEY and CDR2 SMNVEV (reference sequence). The V and J ends lost 4 bases and 5 bases, in that order; junction bases with no gene match: 9. The CDR3, as DNA: TGTGCCAGCAGTTCGGGGACAGGGTTACAACACGAGCAGTACTTC. Protein: CASSSGTGLQHEQYF.

This clonotype has only a few counts. The chain carries TRBV30 and TRBJ1-2; D perhaps matches TRBD1 (6 bases). V gave up 0 bases and J gave up 8 bases, with 7 bases separating them. The CDR3 spans 11 residues. Germline CDR1 reads GTSNPN; CDR2 reads SVGIG (reference sequence). The CDR3 loop reads CAWSVGGGYTF. The CDR3 region has the DNA TGTGCCTGGAGTGTAGGGGGGGGCTACACCTTC.

This clonotype was counted many times. The gene calls are TRBV6-1 and TRBJ2-7; D unresolved. Germline assignment: CDR1 MNHNS and CDR2 SASEGT. Trimming pared 2 bases from V and 3 bases from J, leaving 8 bases between. The CDR3 is made up of 13 amino acids. The CDR3 DNA follows: TGTGCCAGCAGTGAAATTTCCTACTACGAGCAGTACTTC. Translated, it gives CASSEISYYEQYF.

This clonotype was picked up many times. The chain recombines TRBV6-1 with TRBJ1-2; 7 bases map to TRBD1. CDR1 MNHNS and CDR2 SASEGT come from the germline V gene. This CDR3 is 12 amino acids long. J was trimmed by 8 bases and V by 7 bases; bases with no gene match: 7. The CDR3 region has the DNA TGTGCCAGCACCGGGACAGCTCTCGGCTACACCTTC. The encoded protein is CASTGTALGYTF.

This clonotype was recorded at least ten times. This rearrangement joins TRBV2 to TRBJ1-1, with D perhaps matching TRBD1 (5 bases). Germline V gene sequence: CDR1 SNHLY, CDR2 FYNNEI. V was clipped by 2 bases and J by 8 bases, with 9 bases between them. This CDR3 is 12 amino acids long. The CDR3 spells CASSESWDEAFF. The CDR3 region has the DNA TGTGCCAGCAGTGAATCCTGGGACGAAGCTTTCTTT. The full variable domain, with the rest looked up from reference TRBV2 and TRBJ1-1, is EPEVTQTPSHQVTQMGQEVILRCVPISNHLYFYWYRQILGQKVEFLVSFYNNEISEKSEIFDDQFSVERPDGSNFTLKIRSTKLEDSAMYFCASSESWDEAFFGQGTRLTVV.